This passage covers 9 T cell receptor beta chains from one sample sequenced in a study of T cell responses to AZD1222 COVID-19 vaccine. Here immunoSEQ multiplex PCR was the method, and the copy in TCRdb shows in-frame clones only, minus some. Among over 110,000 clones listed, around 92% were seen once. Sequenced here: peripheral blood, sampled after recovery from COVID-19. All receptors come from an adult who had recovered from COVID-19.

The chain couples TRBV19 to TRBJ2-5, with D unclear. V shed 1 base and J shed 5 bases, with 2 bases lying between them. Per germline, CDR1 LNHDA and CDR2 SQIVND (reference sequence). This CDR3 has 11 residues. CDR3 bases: TGTGCCAGTAGTATAGCCGAGACCCAGTACTTC. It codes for CASSIAETQYF.

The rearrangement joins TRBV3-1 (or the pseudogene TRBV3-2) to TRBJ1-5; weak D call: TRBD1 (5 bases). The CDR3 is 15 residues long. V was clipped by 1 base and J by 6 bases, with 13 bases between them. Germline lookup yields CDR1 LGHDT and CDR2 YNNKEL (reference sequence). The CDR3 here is CASSQAPGGAQPQHF. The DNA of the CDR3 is TGTGCCAGCAGCCAAGCTCCGGGGGGTGCTCAGCCCCAGCATTTT.

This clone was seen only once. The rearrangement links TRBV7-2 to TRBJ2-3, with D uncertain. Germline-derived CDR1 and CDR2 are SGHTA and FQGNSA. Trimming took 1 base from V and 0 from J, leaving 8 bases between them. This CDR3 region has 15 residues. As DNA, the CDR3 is TGTGCCAGCAGCTTAGGACGATCTAGCACAGATACGCAGTATTTT. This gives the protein CASSLGRSSTDTQYF.

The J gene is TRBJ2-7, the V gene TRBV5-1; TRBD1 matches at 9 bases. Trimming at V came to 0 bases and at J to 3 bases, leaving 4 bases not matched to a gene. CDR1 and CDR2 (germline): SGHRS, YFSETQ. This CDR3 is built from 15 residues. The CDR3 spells CASSLGGQGHYEQYF. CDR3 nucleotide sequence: TGCGCCAGCAGCTTGGGGGGACAGGGACACTACGAGCAGTACTTC.

The CDR3 loop reads CASSLAVHHEKLFF. For the CDR3, the DNA is TGCGCCAGCAGCTTGGCCGTACATCATGAAAAACTGTTTTTT. V and J are TRBV5-1 and TRBJ1-4; D unclear. Germline-derived CDR1 and CDR2 are SGHRS and YFSETQ. V lost 0 bases and J lost 6, with 9 bases in between. This CDR3 has 14 amino acids.

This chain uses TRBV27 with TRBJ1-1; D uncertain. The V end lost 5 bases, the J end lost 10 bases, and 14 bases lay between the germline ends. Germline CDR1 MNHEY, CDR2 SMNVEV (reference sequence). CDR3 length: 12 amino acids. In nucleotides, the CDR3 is TGTGCCAGCAGTCCCCCTTTTAACCTAGCTTTCTTT. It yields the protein CASSPPFNLAFF.

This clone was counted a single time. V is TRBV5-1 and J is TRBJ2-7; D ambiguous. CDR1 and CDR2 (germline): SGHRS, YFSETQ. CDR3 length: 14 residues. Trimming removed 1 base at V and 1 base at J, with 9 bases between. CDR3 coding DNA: TGCGCCAGCAGCTTGCTCGATACTTCCTACGAGCAGTACTTC. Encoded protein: CASSLLDTSYEQYF.

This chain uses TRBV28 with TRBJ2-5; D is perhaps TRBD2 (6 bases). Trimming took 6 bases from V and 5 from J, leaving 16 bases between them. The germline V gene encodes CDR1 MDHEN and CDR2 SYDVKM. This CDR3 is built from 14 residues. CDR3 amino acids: CASRLGGEWETQYF. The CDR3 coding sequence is TGTGCCAGCAGACTCGGAGGGGAGTGGGAGACCCAGTACTTC.

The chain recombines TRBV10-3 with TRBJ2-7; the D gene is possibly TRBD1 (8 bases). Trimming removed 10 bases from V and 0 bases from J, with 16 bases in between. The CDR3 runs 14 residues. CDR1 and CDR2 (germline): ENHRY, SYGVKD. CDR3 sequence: CASGQGLSSYEQYF. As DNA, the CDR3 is TGTGCCAGTGGACAGGGACTAAGCTCCTACGAGCAGTACTTC.